The 30 T cell receptor beta chains below were found in one sample sequenced in a study of identifying expanded T cells in peripheral blood. The data were produced by immunoSEQ multiplex PCR, yet TCRdb's version contains in-frame clones alone and is incomplete. The sample yields about 94,000 clones, approximately 91% seen once. Sequenced: blood. The receptors come from a person aged 18 to 75 in good health.

This chain's CDR3 is CASGLVTLAGGTSAKNIQYF. CDR3 nucleotides: TGTGCTAGTGGTTTGGTTACACTAGCGGGGGGCACATCAGCCAAAAACATTCAGTACTTC. The chain combines TRBV12-5 with TRBJ2-4, with 12 positions matching TRBD2. Germline values: CDR1 LGHNT, CDR2 FRNRAP. With 0 bases clipped from V and 0 bases from J, the junction kept 9 bases outside the gene matches. The CDR3 loop spans 20 amino acids.

The chain uses TRBV2 and TRBJ2-5; D is undetermined. CDR1 SNHLY and CDR2 FYNNEI come from the germline V gene. The CDR3 has 12 amino acids. V gave up 5 bases and J gave up 5 bases, with 9 bases separating them. In DNA, the CDR3 is TGTGCCAGCAGTTCAATGACCGAGACCCAGTACTTC. It translates to CASSSMTETQYF.

V and J are TRBV9 and TRBJ1-5; TRBD1 is a possible D gene (6 bases). CDR3 length equals 14 residues. V was shortened by 0 bases and J by 4 bases, with 8 bases between the two germline ends. Germline values: CDR1 SGDLS, CDR2 YYNGEE. CDR3 protein: CASSVAGENQPQHF. CDR3 nucleotide sequence: TGTGCCAGCAGCGTAGCAGGGGAGAATCAGCCCCAGCATTTT.

This clone occurred a few times. This chain joins TRBV7-6 and TRBJ1-2, with 7 nucleotides matching TRBD1. Germline CDR1 and CDR2: SGHVS and FNYEAQ. The ends lost 5 bases at V and 7 bases at J; junction bases unmatched: 7. The CDR3 is 13 residues long. In DNA form, the CDR3 reads TGTGCCAGCAGCGGCCCCGACAGGGTTGGCTACACCTTC. The encoded protein is CASSGPDRVGYTF.

CDR3 nucleotide sequence: TGTGCCAGCAGCTTAGAAAGGACTGAAGCTTTCTTT. It translates to CASSLERTEAFF. The chain employs TRBV7-9 and TRBJ1-1; D not certain. The germline CDR1 and CDR2 sequences are SEHNR and FQNEAQ (reference sequence). The CDR3 has 12 residues. Deletions cut 1 base from V and 5 bases from J, with 5 bases between.

The chain joins TRBV11-3 to TRBJ1-2; D perhaps matches TRBD1 (6 bases). The CDR3 is 13 amino acids. Germline CDR1 reads SGHNT; CDR2 reads YENEEA. The V gene lost 5 bases and the J gene lost 0 bases, with 7 bases spanning the gap. DNA for the CDR3: TGTGCCAGCAGCAACAGGGCTAACTATGGCTACACCTTC. This encodes CASSNRANYGYTF.

The chain combines TRBV4-3 with TRBJ2-1; 8 nucleotides agree with TRBD2. Germline V lookup: CDR1 LGHNA, CDR2 YSLEER. With 2 bases clipped from V and 6 bases from J, the junction kept 12 bases outside the gene matches. The CDR3 is 17 amino acids. CDR3 sequence: CASSQTPGTGGLNEQFF. For the CDR3, the DNA is TGCGCCAGCAGCCAAACCCCGGGGACGGGGGGGCTCAATGAGCAGTTCTTC.

V usage is TRBV2 and J usage is TRBJ1-6; a weak D match, TRBD1 (5 bases). CDR3 length: 13 amino acids. Looked up from germline, CDR1 is SNHLY and CDR2 is FYNNEI. V was pared by 6 bases and J by 7 bases, with 10 bases between. The CDR3 DNA is TGTGCCAGCAGCACCACAGGCAATTCACCCCTCCACTTT. This sequence encodes CASSTTGNSPLHF.

The chain links TRBV27 to TRBJ2-1, with 11 bases fitting TRBD2. Trimming cost V 5 bases and J 5 bases; bases outside gene matches: 8. CDR1 MNHEY and CDR2 SMNVEV come from the germline V gene (reference sequence). The CDR3 has 16 residues. The CDR3 nucleotides are TGTGCCAGCAGTGTAGTAGCGGGAGGGAAGAACAATGAGCAGTTCTTC. This codes for CASSVVAGGKNNEQFF.

This clone was recorded only once. The J gene is TRBJ1-5, the V gene TRBV5-6; a possible D gene is TRBD1 (5 bases). Germline assignment: CDR1 SGHDT and CDR2 YYEEEE. Trimming took off 4 bases at V and 6 bases at J, with 14 bases between the two ends. The CDR3 sequence is 14 residues long. The CDR3 loop is CASSPGGGFQPQHF. In DNA, the CDR3 is TGTGCCAGCAGCCCCGGGGGGGGGTTTCAGCCCCAGCATTTT.

The chain has TRBV23-1 and TRBJ2-5; D may be TRBD1 or TRBD2 (6 bases each). TRBV23-1 is flagged as an ORF with uncertain function. V lost 2 bases to trimming and J lost 5 bases, with 15 bases between them. The CDR3 runs 15 residues. In nucleotides, the CDR3 is TGCGCCAGCAGTCAACGGGGGCCAGCGCCGGAGACCCAGTACTTC. Translating it yields CASSQRGPAPETQYF.

In this sample, this clone turned up once. V is TRBV9 and J is TRBJ2-3; 13 bases match TRBD2. The CDR3 has 16 amino acids. Germline CDR1 reads SGDLS; CDR2 reads YYNGEE. J was trimmed by 7 bases and V by 3 bases; bases with no gene match: 8. The CDR3 loop reads CASSEGTSGKTNTQYF. The CDR3 DNA follows: TGTGCCAGCAGCGAGGGGACTAGCGGGAAAACAAATACGCAGTATTTT.

CDR3 loop: CASSERDYYGYTF. The DNA for the CDR3 is TGTGCCAGCAGTGAAAGGGATTACTATGGCTACACCTTC. The gene calls are TRBV6-1 and TRBJ1-2; D remains unclear. This CDR3 is built from 13 residues. V gave up 2 bases and J gave up 3 bases, with 7 bases separating them. Looked up from germline, CDR1 is MNHNS and CDR2 is SASEGT.

The gene calls are TRBV29-1 and TRBJ1-2; 8 bases fit TRBD1. The CDR3 runs 14 residues. Germline V CDR1 and CDR2: SQVTM, ANQGSEA. J was trimmed by 0 bases and V by 5 bases; bases with no gene match: 5. The CDR3, as DNA: TGCAGCGTTCAATCGGACAGGGCTAACTATGGCTACACCTTC. This gives the protein CSVQSDRANYGYTF.

This chain uses TRBV4-3 with TRBJ1-2; D is unclear. The CDR3 totals 14 residues. Germline CDR1 is LGHNA and CDR2 is YSLEER. With 1 base removed from V and 4 bases from J, the gap between germline ends came to 10 bases. This chain's CDR3 is CASSQGHNSYGYTF. The CDR3 nucleotides are TGCGCCAGCAGCCAAGGACACAACTCCTATGGCTACACCTTC.

This clone has just a few counts. The rearrangement links TRBV5-1 to TRBJ2-7; the match to TRBD1 covers 7 bases. The CDR3 spans 14 residues. Looked up from germline, CDR1 is SGHRS and CDR2 is YFSETQ. Unmatched junction bases numbered 8, after V lost 3 bases and J lost 5 bases. The CDR3 reads CASSSGQPGNEQYF. As DNA, the CDR3 is TGCGCCAGCAGCTCGGGACAGCCGGGCAACGAGCAGTACTTC.

This chain connects TRBV2 to TRBJ1-3; 7 nucleotides align to TRBD1. Per germline, CDR1 SNHLY and CDR2 FYNNEI. J gave up 8 bases and V 6 bases, and 10 bases lay outside the gene matches. The CDR3 covers 14 residues. CDR3 region: CASRATGQGDTIYF. CDR3 sequence (DNA): TGTGCCAGCAGGGCGACAGGGCAAGGGGACACCATATATTTT. The full variable domain, in which reference TRBV2 and TRBJ1-3 provide the parts outside the CDR3, is EPEVTQTPSHQVTQMGQEVILRCVPISNHLYFYWYRQILGQKVEFLVSFYNNEISEKSEIFDDQFSVERPDGSNFTLKIRSTKLEDSAMYFCASRATGQGDTIYFGEGSWLTVV.

This clone appeared a single time. This chain uses TRBV10-3 with TRBJ1-2; D gene ambiguous. In germline, CDR1 is ENHRY, CDR2 SYGVKD. With 3 bases removed from V and 4 bases from J, the gap between germline ends came to 12 bases. This CDR3 comprises 14 residues. Written as DNA, the CDR3 is TGTGCCATCAGTGAAGCTGCCCCTCGCTATGGCTACACCTTC. Protein sequence: CAISEAAPRYGYTF.

CDR3 bases: TGTGCCAGCAGCCAAGATCGGTGGGGTCTAGCGGGGGAGGGATACAATGAGCAGTTCTTC. Its protein product is CASSQDRWGLAGEGYNEQFF. The rearrangement uses TRBV4-2 and TRBJ2-1, with TRBD2 matching over 10 bases. This CDR3 region has 20 residues. With 0 bases clipped from V and 4 bases from J, the junction kept 15 bases outside the gene matches. From germline, CDR1 is LGHNA and CDR2 YNFKEQ.

V usage is TRBV5-6 and J usage is TRBJ1-3; 12 nucleotides line up with TRBD1. The CDR3 sequence is 17 residues long. In germline, CDR1 is SGHDT, CDR2 YYEEEE. The V segment lost 4 bases and the J segment 4 bases; nucleotides outside the gene matches: 9. The CDR3 DNA reads TGTGCCAGCAGCAGCGAGGGACAGGGGGCACAAGGAAACACCATATATTTT. Protein product: CASSSEGQGAQGNTIYF.

V is TRBV30 and J is TRBJ2-1, with D possibly matching TRBD2 (8 bases). Germline V gene sequence: CDR1 GTSNPN, CDR2 SVGIG (reference sequence). This CDR3 is 18 amino acids long. The germline V and J ends were trimmed by 3 bases and 4 bases, with 25 bases remaining between them. As DNA, the CDR3 is TGTGCCTGGAGCGGGGGGGTTACAGGGGTGGTCGTGTACAATGAGCAGTTCTTC. Translating gives CAWSGGVTGVVVYNEQFF.

This sequence joins TRBV5-1 and TRBJ2-3, with D tentatively TRBD2 (5 bases). CDR3 size: 20 residues. CDR1 SGHRS and CDR2 YFSETQ come from the germline V gene. V lost 4 bases to trimming and J lost 0 bases, with 27 bases between them. The chain's CDR3 is CASSRVSKLTRKNSTDTQYF. CDR3 DNA: TGCGCCAGCAGCCGGGTATCGAAGTTAACTAGGAAGAATAGCACAGATACGCAGTATTTT.

A single count supports this clone. The V gene is TRBV11-3, the J gene TRBJ1-1, with D possibly being TRBD1 (5 bases). V shed 1 base and J shed 3 bases, with 12 bases lying between them. The CDR3 totals 15 residues. The germline CDR1 and CDR2 sequences are SGHNT and YENEEA. The CDR3 bases are TGTGCCAGCAGCTTAGGGGGGATCGGGGACACTGAAGCTTTCTTT. It is translated as CASSLGGIGDTEAFF.

V gene TRBV27 combines with J gene TRBJ2-7; D uncertain. The V end lost 4 bases, the J end lost 3 bases, and 10 bases lay between the germline ends. The CDR3 has 13 residues. The germline gives CDR1 MNHEY, CDR2 SMNVEV (reference sequence). The CDR3 DNA sequence: TGTGCCAGCAGTTCGGGCCTCTTCTACGAGCAGTACTTC. Its protein product is CASSSGLFYEQYF.

V gene TRBV5-1 combines with J gene TRBJ2-5, with D perhaps TRBD2 (6 bases). The germline V and J ends were trimmed by 0 bases and 0 bases, with 12 bases remaining between them. This CDR3 spans 16 amino acids. The germline CDR1 and CDR2 sequences are SGHRS and YFSETQ. This CDR3 is CASSLAIAGNQETQYF. The CDR3 bases are TGCGCCAGCAGCTTGGCGATTGCGGGAAACCAAGAGACCCAGTACTTC. The entire variable domain, with the rest obtained from reference TRBV5-1 and TRBJ2-5, is as follows: KAGVTQTPRYLIKTRGQQVTLSCSPISGHRSVSWYQQTPGQGLQFLFEYFSETQRNKGNFPGRFSGRQFSNSRSEMNVSTLELGDSALYLCASSLAIAGNQETQYFGPGTRLLVL.

The chain couples TRBV19 to TRBJ1-5; D is unresolved. The CDR3 sequence is 13 residues long. CDR1 and CDR2 (germline): LNHDA, SQIVND (reference sequence). V was trimmed by 3 bases and J by 2 bases, leaving 5 bases between them. Here the CDR3 reads CASSIRGNQPQHF. In nucleotides, the CDR3 is TGTGCCAGTAGTATTCGGGGCAATCAGCCCCAGCATTTT.

The gene calls are TRBV19 and TRBJ1-2, with a weak D call TRBD1 (5 bases). Trimming stripped 1 base from V and 0 bases from J, with 6 bases between. The CDR3 contains 14 residues. Per germline, CDR1 LNHDA and CDR2 SQIVND (reference sequence). The CDR3 spells CASSIGGTNYGYTF. The CDR3 nucleotides read TGTGCCAGTAGTATAGGGGGGACTAACTATGGCTACACCTTC.

This rearrangement joins TRBV27 to TRBJ1-1; possibly TRBD1 for D (5 bases). The CDR3 is 16 amino acids. Between the trimmed V and J ends, which lost 3 bases and 7 bases, there was a span of 21 bases. The germline gives CDR1 MNHEY, CDR2 SMNVEV (reference sequence). CDR3 sequence: CASSFRLGGVQGEAFF. The DNA of the CDR3 is TGTGCCAGCAGTTTCCGGCTGGGGGGGGTTCAGGGTGAAGCTTTCTTT.

The chain uses TRBV19 and TRBJ1-1; D is possibly TRBD1 (6 bases). The CDR3 has 15 residues. Per germline, CDR1 LNHDA and CDR2 SQIVND (reference sequence). V lost 8 bases and J 6 bases, leaving 22 bases between the germline ends. CDR3 sequence: CASRTGRGVGAEAFF. CDR3 nucleotides: TGTGCCAGTCGGACGGGCAGGGGCGTTGGCGCTGAAGCTTTCTTT.

CDR3 DNA sequence: TGTGCCAGCAGCCCCCAGGGGGCTGGAAACACCATATATTTT. Translation gives CASSPQGAGNTIYF. The chain is built from TRBV6-6 and TRBJ1-3; 7 nucleotides agree with TRBD1. Germline V lookup: CDR1 MNHNY, CDR2 SVGAGI (reference sequence). CDR3 length: 14 amino acids. V was pared by 6 bases and J by 2 bases, with 4 bases of the junction left unmatched.